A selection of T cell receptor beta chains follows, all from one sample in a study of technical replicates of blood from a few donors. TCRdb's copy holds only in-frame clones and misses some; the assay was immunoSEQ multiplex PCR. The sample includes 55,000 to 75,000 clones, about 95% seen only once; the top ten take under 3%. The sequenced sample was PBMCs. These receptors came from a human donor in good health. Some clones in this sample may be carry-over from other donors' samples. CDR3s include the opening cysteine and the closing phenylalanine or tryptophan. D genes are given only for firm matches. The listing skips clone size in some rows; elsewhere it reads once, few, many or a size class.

CDR3 protein: CASSFLGQGGGSPLHF
CDR3 DNA: TGTGCCAGCAGCTTCCTCGGACAGGGAGGTGGTTCACCCCTCCACTTT
V gene: TRBV7-2
clone size: -
J gene: TRBJ1-6
D gene: TRBD1

CDR3 protein: CASSSYSGQGTYEQYF
CDR3 DNA: TGTGCCAGCAGTTCCTATTCCGGACAGGGTACTTACGAGCAGTACTTC
V gene: TRBV27
clone size: -
J gene: TRBJ2-7
D gene: TRBD1

CDR3 protein: CASSHPKFQGFYSNQPQHF
CDR3 DNA: TGCGCCAGCAGTCATCCGAAGTTTCAGGGATTTTATAGCAATCAGCCCCAGCATTTT
V gene: TRBV23-1
clone size: -
J gene: TRBJ1-5
D gene: -

CDR3 protein: CASSVEGQGFEETQYF
CDR3 DNA: TGTGCCAGCAGCGTAGAGGGACAGGGATTCGAGGAGACCCAGTACTTC
V gene: TRBV9
clone size: -
J gene: TRBJ2-5
D gene: TRBD1

CDR3 protein: CASSPQLAGEQFF
CDR3 DNA: TGTGCCAGCTCACCACAACTAGCGGGGGAGCAGTTCTTC
V gene: TRBV18
clone size: -
J gene: TRBJ2-1
D gene: TRBD2

CDR3 protein: CASSRTGVGNTEAFF
CDR3 DNA: TGTGCCAGCAGTAGGACCGGGGTAGGGAACACTGAAGCTTTCTTT
V gene: TRBV6-5
clone size: -
J gene: TRBJ1-1
D gene: -

CDR3 protein: CASQGGLSSYNEQFF
CDR3 DNA: TGTGCCAGCCAGGGGGGCTTGAGCTCCTACAATGAGCAGTTCTTC
V gene: TRBV19
clone size: -
J gene: TRBJ2-1
D gene: -

CDR3 protein: CASSPQGAGYNEQFF
CDR3 DNA: TGTGCCAGCAGCCCCCAGGGGGCAGGTTACAATGAGCAGTTCTTC
V gene: TRBV5-5
clone size: -
J gene: TRBJ2-1
D gene: TRBD1

CDR3 protein: CAISMDRAVITEAFF
CDR3 DNA: TGTGCCATCAGTATGGACAGGGCGGTGATCACTGAAGCTTTCTTT
V gene: TRBV10-3
clone size: -
J gene: TRBJ1-1
D gene: TRBD1

CDR3 protein: CASRPIKRGAEAFF
CDR3 DNA: TGTGCCAGCAGACCCATCAAACGGGGAGCCGAAGCTTTCTTT
V gene: TRBV11-2
clone size: -
J gene: TRBJ1-1
D gene: -

CDR3 protein: CATRDSGIGYTF
CDR3 DNA: TGCGCCACCAGGGATTCAGGGATAGGCTACACCTTC
V gene: TRBV5-1
clone size: -
J gene: TRBJ1-2
D gene: -

CDR3 protein: CASSRGLAGEQFF
CDR3 DNA: TGTGCCAGCAGCCGGGGACTAGCTGGTGAGCAGTTCTTC
V gene: TRBV9
clone size: -
J gene: TRBJ2-1
D gene: TRBD2

CDR3 protein: CASSWAGTGGSNEQFF
CDR3 DNA: TGTGCCAGCAGCTGGGCCGGGACAGGGGGCTCGAATGAGCAGTTCTTC
V gene: TRBV7-9
clone size: -
J gene: TRBJ2-1
D gene: TRBD1

CDR3 protein: CASSPTPGGITDTQYF
CDR3 DNA: TGTGCCAGCAGCCCGACCCCGGGGGGGATAACAGATACGCAGTATTTT
V gene: TRBV5-4
clone size: -
J gene: TRBJ2-3
D gene: TRBD2

CDR3 protein: CASSLEGGNTEAFF
CDR3 DNA: TGCGCCAGCAGCTTGGAAGGGGGAAACACTGAAGCTTTCTTT
V gene: TRBV5-1
clone size: -
J gene: TRBJ1-1
D gene: -

CDR3 protein: CASSIQSSSYNSPLHF
CDR3 DNA: TGTGCCAGCAGTATACAGTCGAGCTCCTATAATTCACCCCTCCACTTT
V gene: TRBV27
clone size: -
J gene: TRBJ1-6
D gene: -

CDR3 protein: CASSLGAGEETQYF
CDR3 DNA: TGCGCCAGCAGCTTGGGGGCGGGAGAGGAGACCCAGTACTTC
V gene: TRBV5-1
clone size: -
J gene: TRBJ2-5
D gene: TRBD2

CDR3 protein: CTSSQGKNRGYGANVLTF
CDR3 DNA: TGCACCAGCAGCCAAGGGAAGAACAGGGGGTACGGGGCCAACGTCCTGACTTTC
V gene: TRBV1
clone size: -
J gene: TRBJ2-6
D gene: -

CDR3 protein: CASSPTGFNEKLFF
CDR3 DNA: TGCGCCAGCAGCCCAACAGGGTTCAATGAAAAACTGTTTTTT
V gene: TRBV4-1
clone size: -
J gene: TRBJ1-4
D gene: -

CDR3 protein: CASISGLGRETQYF
CDR3 DNA: TGTGCCAGCATCTCGGGACTAGGAAGGGAGACCCAGTACTTC
V gene: TRBV7-2
clone size: -
J gene: TRBJ2-5
D gene: TRBD2

CDR3 protein: CASSRSTLGVNTGELFF
CDR3 DNA: TGTGCCAGCAGCCGGTCAACTTTAGGGGTGAACACCGGGGAGCTGTTTTTT
V gene: TRBV7-9
clone size: -
J gene: TRBJ2-2
D gene: -

CDR3 protein: CASSLAGGGALETQYF
CDR3 DNA: TGTGCCAGCAGCTTAGCGGGCGGGGGGGCCTTAGAGACCCAGTACTTC
V gene: TRBV7-2
clone size: -
J gene: TRBJ2-5
D gene: TRBD2

CDR3 protein: CAWGGGGAVSNQPQHF
CDR3 DNA: TGTGCCTGGGGAGGTGGAGGGGCCGTTTCCAATCAGCCCCAGCATTTT
V gene: TRBV30
clone size: -
J gene: TRBJ1-5
D gene: -

CDR3 protein: CASSQSSSYNEQFF
CDR3 DNA: TGCGCCAGCAGCCAGTCCAGCTCCTACAATGAGCAGTTCTTC
V gene: TRBV4-1
clone size: -
J gene: TRBJ2-1
D gene: -

CDR3 protein: CASRRQGEYEQYF
CDR3 DNA: TGTGCCAGCAGACGACAGGGGGAATACGAGCAGTACTTC
V gene: TRBV6-6
clone size: -
J gene: TRBJ2-7
D gene: TRBD1

CDR3 protein: CASSDPGKFEETQYF
CDR3 DNA: TGTGCCAGCAGTGACCCAGGGAAATTCGAAGAGACCCAGTACTTC
V gene: TRBV25-1
clone size: -
J gene: TRBJ2-5
D gene: -

CDR3 protein: CASSTGLAGGSAKNIQYF
CDR3 DNA: TGTGCCAGCAGTACCGGACTAGCGGGGGGCTCGGCCAAAAACATTCAGTACTTC
V gene: TRBV28
clone size: -
J gene: TRBJ2-4
D gene: TRBD2

CDR3 protein: CAISSRGGTEAFF
CDR3 DNA: TGTGCCATCAGTTCCCGGGGGGGAACTGAAGCTTTCTTT
V gene: TRBV10-3
clone size: once
J gene: TRBJ1-1
D gene: -

CDR3 protein: CASTRGGERDGYTF
CDR3 DNA: TGCGCCAGCACCCGAGGGGGCGAAAGGGACGGCTACACCTTC
V gene: TRBV5-1
clone size: -
J gene: TRBJ1-2
D gene: TRBD1

CDR3 protein: CAINARNLNTEAFF
CDR3 DNA: TGTGCCATCAATGCCAGGAATCTGAACACTGAAGCTTTCTTT
V gene: TRBV10-3
clone size: -
J gene: TRBJ1-1
D gene: -

CDR3 protein: CASSKETGGQQFF
CDR3 DNA: TGTGCCAGCAGCAAAGAAACGGGGGGCCAGCAGTTCTTC
V gene: TRBV27
clone size: -
J gene: TRBJ2-1
D gene: -

CDR3 protein: CASSPPEGSSPLHF
CDR3 DNA: TGTGCCAGCTCACCCCCTGAGGGTAGTTCACCCCTCCACTTT
V gene: TRBV18
clone size: once
J gene: TRBJ1-6
D gene: -

CDR3 protein: CASRTGGSYGYTF
CDR3 DNA: TGTGCCAGTAGAACAGGGGGGAGCTATGGCTACACCTTC
V gene: TRBV19
clone size: once
J gene: TRBJ1-2
D gene: TRBD1

CDR3 protein: CAWSSGYSGNEQFF
CDR3 DNA: TGTGCCTGGAGTTCAGGGTATAGTGGGAATGAGCAGTTCTTC
V gene: TRBV30
clone size: -
J gene: TRBJ2-1
D gene: -

CDR3 protein: CASSEARRLKAGYTF
CDR3 DNA: TGTGCCAGCAGTGAAGCGAGGAGACTAAAGGCGGGCTACACCTTC
V gene: TRBV2
clone size: -
J gene: TRBJ1-2
D gene: -

CDR3 protein: CASSKDRDRATYEQYF
CDR3 DNA: TGTGCCAGCAGTAAAGACCGGGACAGGGCAACCTACGAGCAGTACTTC
V gene: TRBV6-6
clone size: once
J gene: TRBJ2-7
D gene: TRBD1

CDR3 protein: CAISELATIEQYF
CDR3 DNA: TGTGCCATCAGTGAACTTGCAACTATCGAGCAGTACTTC
V gene: TRBV10-3
clone size: -
J gene: TRBJ2-7
D gene: -

CDR3 protein: CASSQDYMRRDEQFF
CDR3 DNA: TGTGCCAGCAGCCAAGATTACATGAGGCGAGATGAGCAGTTCTTC
V gene: TRBV4-2
clone size: -
J gene: TRBJ2-1
D gene: -

CDR3 protein: CASTIVPYEQYF
CDR3 DNA: TGTGCCAGCACAATAGTCCCCTACGAGCAGTACTTC
V gene: TRBV7-9
clone size: -
J gene: TRBJ2-7
D gene: -

CDR3 protein: CASSLWDRGFTEAFF
CDR3 DNA: TGTGCCAGCAGCTTATGGGACAGGGGGTTCACTGAAGCTTTCTTT
V gene: TRBV5-4
clone size: -
J gene: TRBJ1-1
D gene: TRBD1

CDR3 protein: CASSTGDTTDTQYF
CDR3 DNA: TGTGCCAGCAGTACAGGAGACACCACAGATACGCAGTATTTT
V gene: TRBV4-2
clone size: -
J gene: TRBJ2-3
D gene: -

CDR3 protein: CASSISVLGYNEQFF
CDR3 DNA: TGTGCCAGTAGTATAAGTGTTCTCGGCTACAATGAGCAGTTCTTC
V gene: TRBV19
clone size: -
J gene: TRBJ2-1
D gene: -

CDR3 protein: CASSVYGGGNEQFF
CDR3 DNA: TGTGCCAGCAGCGTCTACGGGGGGGGAAATGAGCAGTTCTTC
V gene: TRBV9
clone size: -
J gene: TRBJ2-1
D gene: TRBD2

CDR3 protein: CASSVDSETQYF
CDR3 DNA: TGTGCCAGCAGCGTAGATTCTGAGACCCAGTACTTC
V gene: TRBV9
clone size: -
J gene: TRBJ2-5
D gene: -

CDR3 protein: CASSLPGGNYEQYF
CDR3 DNA: TGTGCCAGCAGTCTACCAGGGGGCAACTACGAGCAGTACTTC
V gene: TRBV6-5
clone size: -
J gene: TRBJ2-7
D gene: TRBD1

CDR3 protein: CASSLVGRGGSYEQYF
CDR3 DNA: TGTGCCAGCAGCTTAGTGGGTCGAGGGGGCAGTTACGAGCAGTACTTC
V gene: TRBV7-9
clone size: -
J gene: TRBJ2-7
D gene: TRBD1